One sample yielded the 9 T cell receptor beta chains listed below, sequenced in a study of T cell responses to AZD1222 COVID-19 vaccine. Profiled with immunoSEQ multiplex PCR; TCRdb holds only in-frame clones, not every one. This table holds around 200,000 clones, about 86% found once. Sequencing used peripheral blood, obtained on day 0 of AZD1222 vaccination. Receptor source: an adult in good health.

The chain couples TRBV12-3 or TRBV12-4 to TRBJ2-7; D gene unclear. Trimming pared 6 bases from V and 2 bases from J, leaving 8 bases between. CDR3 length: 12 amino acids. The CDR3 region has the DNA TGTGCCAGCAGCTACGCACCCTACGAGCAGTACTTC. Protein: CASSYAPYEQYF.

This chain links TRBV28 with TRBJ1-2, with 8 bases aligning to TRBD1. The J segment lost 4 bases and the V segment lost 6 bases, leaving 7 bases of the junction unmatched. The germline gives CDR1 MDHEN, CDR2 SYDVKM. This CDR3 is built from 14 residues. The CDR3, as DNA: TGTGCCAGCAGAAGACAGGGGCTGAGCTATGGCTACACCTTC. Protein sequence: CASRRQGLSYGYTF.

This sequence joins TRBV6-5 and TRBJ2-3, with TRBD1 identical over 9 bases. Germline assignment: CDR1 MNHEY and CDR2 SVGAGI. This CDR3 is 15 amino acids long. Trimming at V came to 6 bases and at J to 0 bases, leaving 4 bases not matched to a gene. Here the CDR3 DNA reads TGTGCCAGCAGCCCGACAGGGGGAAGCACAGATACGCAGTATTTT. Translated, it gives CASSPTGGSTDTQYF.

In the case of this clone: The junction differs from germline at one of its ends, possibly a read error. The chain employs TRBV14 and TRBJ1-6; D is undetermined. The V gene's germline CDR1 is SGHDN and CDR2 FVKESK. CDR3 length equals 15 residues. The CDR3 sequence: CVSSQTDGYYSPLHF. The CDR3 bases are TGTGTCAGCAGCCAAACGGACGGGTACTATTCACCCCTCCACTTT.

The chain has TRBV27 and TRBJ2-7, with D perhaps TRBD2 (6 bases). CDR1 and CDR2 from the germline V gene are MNHEY and SMNVEV (reference sequence). The V and J ends lost 5 bases and 3 bases respectively, with 17 bases between them. This CDR3 is built from 15 residues. CDR3 sequence reads: CASSPAQGGHYEQYF. CDR3 sequence (DNA): TGTGCCAGCAGTCCCGCCCAGGGAGGTCACTACGAGCAGTACTTC.

This clone is medium-sized. This chain links TRBV6-4 with TRBJ2-3, with 11 nucleotides matching TRBD2. Germline lookup yields CDR1 MRHNA and CDR2 SNTAGT. V gave up 5 bases and J gave up 1 base; unmatched junction bases: 2. This CDR3 spans 15 amino acids. The CDR3 DNA reads TGTGCCAGCAGTCTGACTAGCGGGGGCACAGATACGCAGTATTTT. Amino acid sequence: CASSLTSGGTDTQYF.

The rearrangement links TRBV6-2 or TRBV6-3 to TRBJ2-4; unclear D gene. The V end lost 0 bases, the J end lost 0 bases, and 6 bases lay between the germline ends. Germline CDR1 reads MNHEY; CDR2 reads SVGEGT. The CDR3 runs 15 residues. CDR3 residues: CASSYSAKAKNIQYF. In DNA form, the CDR3 reads TGTGCCAGCAGTTACTCGGCTAAAGCCAAAAACATTCAGTACTTC.

The V and J genes are TRBV6-5 and TRBJ1-1, with D maybe TRBD1 (5 bases). CDR3 length: 13 residues. CDR1 is MNHEY and CDR2 is SVGAGI in the germline V gene. V lost 5 bases, J lost 11 bases, and 18 bases lay in between. CDR3 residues: CASSPIVQAGAFF. The DNA of the CDR3 is TGTGCCAGCAGTCCAATAGTACAGGCTGGGGCTTTCTTT.

The chain has TRBV5-6 and TRBJ2-4, with 7 bases matching TRBD1. From germline, CDR1 is SGHDT and CDR2 YYEEEE. This CDR3 spans 14 amino acids. V lost 3 bases, J lost 1 base, and 1 base stayed unmatched. The DNA for the CDR3 is TGTGCCAGCAGCTCACAGGGGGCCAAAAACATTCAGTACTTC. Protein: CASSSQGAKNIQYF.